The 19 T cell receptor beta chains given below trace back to one sample, sequenced in a study of T cells after posttransplantation cyclophosphamide. Using immunoSEQ multiplex PCR, the repertoire was profiled, and TCRdb retains in-frame clones only, with some absent. Altogether 51,000 or so clones are present, 94% being singletons, with the ten largest covering about 3.1%. The sample taken for sequencing was PBMCs. The receptors derive from a woman younger than 45 in good health and a related stem cell transplant donor.

The chain recombines TRBV19 with TRBJ1-5; the D gene is possibly TRBD1 (5 bases). Germline CDR1 is LNHDA and CDR2 is SQIVND (reference sequence). V was trimmed by 3 bases and J by 4 bases, leaving 13 bases between them. The CDR3 is made up of 15 amino acids. CDR3 residues: CASSMEGLGNQPQHF. DNA for the CDR3: TGTGCCAGTAGTATGGAGGGGTTGGGGAATCAGCCCCAGCATTTT.

J is TRBJ2-3 and V is TRBV6-5, with 7 bases aligning to TRBD1. Trimming at V came to 7 bases and at J to 0 bases, leaving 7 bases not matched to a gene. CDR1 is MNHEY and CDR2 is SVGAGI in the germline V gene. The CDR3 extends over 15 amino acids. In nucleotides, the CDR3 is TGTGCCAGCACGACGACAGGGCCGAGCACAGATACGCAGTATTTT. Translating gives CASTTTGPSTDTQYF.

The gene calls are TRBV7-9 and TRBJ1-2; maybe TRBD1 (6 bases). The CDR3 has 13 residues. The V gene lost 5 bases and the J gene lost 4 bases, with 11 bases spanning the gap. The V gene's germline CDR1 is SEHNR and CDR2 FQNEAQ (reference sequence). The CDR3 coding sequence is TGTGCCAGCAGCCCCCGAGGGGGCTATGGCTACACCTTC. It encodes CASSPRGGYGYTF.

Of note for this clone: A junction boundary mismatches the germline segment, possibly from a read error. The J gene is TRBJ1-1, the V gene TRBV5-1; 7 bases are a match to TRBD1. CDR1 and CDR2 (germline): SGHRS, YFSETQ. This CDR3 is 14 amino acids long. CDR3: CDSSFEGASTEAFF. CDR3 nucleotides: TGCGACAGCAGCTTCGAGGGGGCAAGCACTGAAGCTTTCTTT.

The chain has TRBV7-2 and TRBJ2-7, with TRBD2 as a possible D gene (6 bases). Per germline, CDR1 SGHTA and CDR2 FQGNSA. Trimming pared 4 bases from V and 4 bases from J, leaving 14 bases between. There are 14 residues in the CDR3. This chain's CDR3 is CASSSVAGTYEQYF. The DNA for the CDR3 is TGTGCCAGCAGCTCCGTGGCAGGGACTTACGAGCAGTACTTC.

The chain joins TRBV11-3 to TRBJ1-1; possible D gene TRBD1, 6 bases. Germline lookup yields CDR1 SGHNT and CDR2 YENEEA. The CDR3 runs 14 residues. The V gene lost 3 bases and the J gene lost 1 base, with 9 bases spanning the gap. The CDR3 here is CASSFTGSNTEAFF. CDR3 DNA sequence: TGTGCCAGCAGCTTCACAGGGTCGAACACTGAAGCTTTCTTT.

The V gene is TRBV7-9, the J gene TRBJ2-5, with 7 bases matching TRBD1. Trimming cost V 2 bases and J 1 base; bases outside gene matches: 4. The CDR3 is made up of 15 amino acids. The germline V gene encodes CDR1 SEHNR and CDR2 FQNEAQ (reference sequence). This CDR3 is CASSLYRDSQETQYF. CDR3 sequence (DNA): TGTGCCAGCAGCTTATATCGGGACAGCCAAGAGACCCAGTACTTC.

The V and J genes are TRBV5-1 and TRBJ2-3; the match to TRBD2 covers 9 bases. Germline values: CDR1 SGHRS, CDR2 YFSETQ. The CDR3 is 16 residues long. The V and J ends lost 4 bases and 0 bases, in that order; junction bases with no gene match: 6. In nucleotides, the CDR3 is TGCGCCAGCAGCGAAAGACTAGCGGATAGCACAGATACGCAGTATTTT. Translating it yields CASSERLADSTDTQYF. The whole variable domain, remainder taken from reference TRBV5-1 and TRBJ2-3, is KAGVTQTPRYLIKTRGQQVTLSCSPISGHRSVSWYQQTPGQGLQFLFEYFSETQRNKGNFPGRFSGRQFSNSRSEMNVSTLELGDSALYLCASSERLADSTDTQYFGPGTRLTVL.

The V gene is TRBV4-2, the J gene TRBJ1-5; D is possibly TRBD1 (5 bases). V gave up 2 bases and J gave up 8 bases, with 13 bases separating them. Germline loops: CDR1 LGHNA, CDR2 YNFKEQ. This CDR3 has 14 residues. The CDR3 region has the DNA TGTGCCAGCAGCCAACCCCGCGGGGGAGAGCCCCAGCATTTT. Its protein is CASSQPRGGEPQHF.

The V gene is TRBV23-1, the J gene TRBJ1-6, with TRBD1 identical over 7 bases. TRBV23-1 is flagged as an ORF with uncertain function. This CDR3 is 14 amino acids long. V was pared by 4 bases and J by 8 bases, with 5 bases of the junction left unmatched. This CDR3 is CASSPRTGHSPLHF. The CDR3 nucleotides are TGCGCCAGCAGTCCCCGGACAGGCCATTCACCCCTCCACTTT.

This clone was detected once. The chain uses TRBV4-3 and TRBJ2-1, with D perhaps TRBD2 (6 bases). Trimming took 4 bases from V and 1 from J, leaving 14 bases between them. This CDR3 comprises 16 residues. Germline V gene lookup returns CDR1 LGHNA and CDR2 YSLEER. The CDR3 DNA sequence: TGCGCCAGCAGCCCCTTTTGGGGGAGGTCCTACAATGAGCAGTTCTTC. Its protein product is CASSPFWGRSYNEQFF.

This chain joins TRBV7-2 and TRBJ2-2; 8 nucleotides align to TRBD2. Germline trimming cut 0 bases from V and 7 bases from J; bases unmatched to any gene: 1. CDR1 is SGHTA, CDR2 FQGNSA, per germline. There are 14 residues in the CDR3. CDR3 DNA: TGTGCCAGCAGCTTAGCTGCGGGGGGCGGGGAGCTGTTTTTT. As protein: CASSLAAGGGELFF.

This chain joins TRBV5-1 and TRBJ2-7; TRBD1 matches at 9 bases. This CDR3 comprises 19 residues. Germline CDR1 is SGHRS and CDR2 is YFSETQ. The V segment lost 2 bases and the J segment 2 bases; nucleotides outside the gene matches: 17. The CDR3 sequence is CASSFQQGASIFLTYEQYF. The CDR3 bases are TGCGCCAGCAGCTTCCAACAGGGGGCGAGCATCTTCTTAACCTACGAGCAGTACTTC.

This chain connects TRBV6-1 to TRBJ2-3; 7 bases line up with TRBD2. Trimming removed 5 bases from V and 1 base from J; junction bases left unmatched: 6. Germline lookup yields CDR1 MNHNS and CDR2 SASEGT. The CDR3 is made up of 15 amino acids. CDR3 in amino acids: CASSPPAGGTDTQYF. In DNA form, the CDR3 reads TGTGCCAGCAGTCCGCCCGCGGGGGGCACAGATACGCAGTATTTT.

This clone came up once. V and J are TRBV19 and TRBJ1-2; D unclear. The CDR3 contains 14 residues. The V end lost 7 bases, the J end lost 4 bases, and 16 bases lay between the germline ends. Germline values: CDR1 LNHDA, CDR2 SQIVND (reference sequence). The chain's CDR3 is CASIDPRRFYGYTF. The DNA for the CDR3 is TGTGCCAGTATTGACCCCCGGAGATTCTATGGCTACACCTTC. The variable domain in full, with the rest retrieved from reference TRBV19 and TRBJ1-2, is DGGITQSPKYLFRKEGQNVTLSCEQNLNHDAMYWYRQDPGQGLRLIYYSQIVNDFQKGDIAEGYSVSREKKESFPLTVTSAQKNPTAFYLCASIDPRRFYGYTFGSGTRLTVV.

The chain combines TRBV11-2 with TRBJ2-3, with D maybe TRBD2 (7 bases). Germline CDR1 reads SGHAT; CDR2 reads FQNNGV. CDR3 length: 16 amino acids. Trimming took off 2 bases at V and 0 bases at J, with 12 bases between the two ends. CDR3 residues: CASSLRGAGSTDTQYF. The CDR3 DNA follows: TGTGCCAGCAGCTTACGGGGGGCCGGAAGCACAGATACGCAGTATTTT.

V and J are TRBV2 and TRBJ2-5, with TRBD1 matching 11 bases. J gave up 4 bases and V 4 bases, and 5 bases lay outside the gene matches. There are 15 residues in the CDR3. Germline CDR1 SNHLY, CDR2 FYNNEI. This CDR3 reads CASSGGQGGVETQYF. The CDR3 DNA reads TGTGCCAGCAGTGGGGGACAGGGGGGCGTAGAGACCCAGTACTTC.

The J gene is TRBJ2-1, the V gene TRBV6-5, with 10 bases that match TRBD2. V lost 6 bases, J lost 10 bases, and 12 bases stayed unmatched. The germline V gene encodes CDR1 MNHEY and CDR2 SVGAGI. The length of the CDR3 is 15 residues. CDR3 DNA sequence: TGTGCCAGCAGCCCAAGCGGGGGGGCCTTTCTCGAGCAGTTCTTC. Translating gives CASSPSGGAFLEQFF.

The chain uses TRBV9 and TRBJ2-1, with D possibly matching TRBD2 (6 bases). The germline gives CDR1 SGDLS, CDR2 YYNGEE. The CDR3 length is 15 residues. Trimming cost V 2 bases and J 0 bases, with 9 bases left between them. CDR3 in amino acids: CASSVSGSSYNEQFF. In DNA, the CDR3 is TGTGCCAGCAGCGTTTCCGGGAGCTCCTACAATGAGCAGTTCTTC.